Given below is one T cell receptor beta chain in context. The data stem from a study of cytomegalovirus exposure and HLA in healthy donors. The ends lost 1 base at V and 2 bases at J; junction bases unmatched: 2. Germline values: CDR1 SGHAT, CDR2 FQNNGV. CDR3 length: 15 amino acids. PCR amplification relied on 60 Vbeta primers (plus 13 Jbeta primers). Sequenced by immunoSEQ multiplex PCR; TCRdb stores in-frame clones only, minus some. The table records under 150,000 clones, under 90% of them present only once. This clonotype originated in a male donor in good health and CMV-seronegative. The rearrangement uses TRBV11-2 and TRBJ2-3; 8 bases agree with TRBD2. The sample taken for sequencing was PBMCs. CDR3 sequence reads: CASSLGSGVTDTQYF. Written as DNA, the CDR3 is TGTGCCAGCAGCTTAGGTAGCGGGGTCACAGATACGCAGTATTTT.